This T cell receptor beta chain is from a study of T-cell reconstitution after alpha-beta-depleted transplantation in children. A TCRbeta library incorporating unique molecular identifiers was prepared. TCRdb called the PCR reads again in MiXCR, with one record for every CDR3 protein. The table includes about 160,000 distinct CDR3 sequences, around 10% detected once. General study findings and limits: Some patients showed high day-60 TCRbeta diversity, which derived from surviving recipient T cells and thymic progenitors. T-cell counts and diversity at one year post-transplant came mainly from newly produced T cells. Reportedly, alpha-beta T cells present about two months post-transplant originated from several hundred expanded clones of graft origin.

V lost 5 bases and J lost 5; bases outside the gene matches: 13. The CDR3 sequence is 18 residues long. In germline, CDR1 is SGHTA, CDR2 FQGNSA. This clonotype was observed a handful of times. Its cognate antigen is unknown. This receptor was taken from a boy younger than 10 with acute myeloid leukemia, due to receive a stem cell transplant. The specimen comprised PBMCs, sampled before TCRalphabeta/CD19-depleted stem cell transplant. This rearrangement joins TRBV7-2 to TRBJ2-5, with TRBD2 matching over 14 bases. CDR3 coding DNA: TGTGCCAGCAGCCCCGAGCCGGGACTAGCGGGAGAATGGGAGACCCAGTACTTC. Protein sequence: CASSPEPGLAGEWETQYF.